A single sample is the source of the 24 T cell receptor beta chains below, sequenced in a study of CD8+ T cells in alopecia areata. RNA was isolated and reverse transcribed to cDNA, the sequencing template. The table came from immunoSEQ multiplex PCR; TCRdb's copy has only in-frame clones and leaves some out. The table has approximately 200,000 clones, around two fifths seen once. Treatment here: oral pan-JAK inhibitor, 5-10 mg twice daily. Sequenced here: CD4+ T cells sorted from blood, sampled at approximately week 39, from a patient treated with tofacitinib. The receptors stem from a human donor with alopecia areata.

The gene calls are TRBV29-1 and TRBJ2-3; no firm D call. The length of the CDR3 is 13 residues. Trimming removed 5 bases at V and 5 bases at J, with 14 bases between. Germline-derived CDR1 and CDR2 are SQVTM and ANQGSEA. CDR3 region: CSVLTTNVDTQYF. As DNA, the CDR3 is TGCAGCGTTCTCACAACAAACGTAGATACGCAGTATTTT.

In its sample, this clone was seen a few times. The chain carries TRBV19 and TRBJ2-3, with unresolved D. CDR1 and CDR2 (germline): LNHDA, SQIVND (reference sequence). The CDR3 spans 11 residues. Trimming removed 6 bases from V and 5 bases from J, with 6 bases in between. The CDR3 reads CASRDGDTQYF. CDR3 sequence (DNA): TGTGCCAGTAGAGATGGAGATACGCAGTATTTT.

This clone was seen only a few times. This chain uses TRBV2 with TRBJ1-4; no definite D call. Germline-derived CDR1 and CDR2 are SNHLY and FYNNEI. Trimming removed 4 bases from V and 5 bases from J, with 14 bases in between. CDR3 length: 15 residues. Here the CDR3 DNA reads TGTGCCAGCAGTGTCCAAACGGGAGGGAATGAAAAACTGTTTTTT. Translated, it gives CASSVQTGGNEKLFF. The full variable domain, in which reference TRBV2 and TRBJ1-4 provide the parts outside the CDR3, is EPEVTQTPSHQVTQMGQEVILRCVPISNHLYFYWYRQILGQKVEFLVSFYNNEISEKSEIFDDQFSVERPDGSNFTLKIRSTKLEDSAMYFCASSVQTGGNEKLFFGSGTQLSVL.

A remark on this clone: Compared with germline, one end of the junction differs, possibly owing to a read error. The rearrangement uses TRBV9 and TRBJ2-7; the D gene is possibly TRBD2 (5 bases). This CDR3 has 13 amino acids. Germline CDR1 and CDR2: SGDLS and YYNGEE. CDR3 nucleotide sequence: TGTGCCAGCAGCGTAAAATCAGGACTTTCTCTACACTTC. Residues: CASSVKSGLSLHF.

V and J are TRBV2 and TRBJ2-3, with D unresolved. Germline lookup yields CDR1 SNHLY and CDR2 FYNNEI. The V and J ends lost 7 bases and 8 bases respectively, with 25 bases between them. The CDR3 sequence is 16 residues long. The CDR3 DNA is TGTGCCAGCACCAAGACCGGCGCAGAGGCACACAGTACGCAGTATTTT. This encodes CASTKTGAEAHSTQYF.

In DNA form, the CDR3 reads TGTGCCACCAGCAGAGAGGTTGTGAATGAGCAGTTCTTC. Amino acids: CATSREVVNEQFF. The V call is TRBV15, the J call TRBJ2-1; no definite D call. Trimming took 0 bases from V and 7 from J, leaving 7 bases between them. The CDR3 is made up of 13 amino acids. Germline lookup yields CDR1 LNHNV and CDR2 YYDKDF (reference sequence).

The chain recombines TRBV2 with TRBJ2-2, with 7 nucleotides matching TRBD2. The V and J ends lost 6 bases and 4 bases, in that order; junction bases with no gene match: 8. Looked up from germline, CDR1 is SNHLY and CDR2 is FYNNEI. The CDR3 covers 15 residues. Here the CDR3 reads CASRWREGTTGELFF. The CDR3 region has the DNA TGTGCCAGCAGATGGAGGGAGGGGACCACCGGGGAGCTGTTTTTT. The variable domain in full, with the rest retrieved from reference TRBV2 and TRBJ2-2, is EPEVTQTPSHQVTQMGQEVILRCVPISNHLYFYWYRQILGQKVEFLVSFYNNEISEKSEIFDDQFSVERPDGSNFTLKIRSTKLEDSAMYFCASRWREGTTGELFFGEGSRLTVL.

This clone has a handful of counts. Additional DNA sequences in this sample encode the identical CDR3. This rearrangement joins TRBV29-1 to TRBJ2-3; tentative D call: TRBD2 (6 bases). The V end was cut by 3 bases, the J end by 3 bases, with 7 bases between. This CDR3 region has 12 residues. Germline CDR1 SQVTM, CDR2 ANQGSEA. In nucleotides, the CDR3 is TGCAGCGTTGAGGAGGGGACAGATACGCAGTATTTT. Protein product: CSVEEGTDTQYF.

The rearrangement uses TRBV25-1 and TRBJ2-3; D is unresolved. Trimming took off 5 bases at V and 4 bases at J, with 4 bases between the two ends. This CDR3 comprises 11 residues. Germline-derived CDR1 and CDR2 are MGHDK and SYGVNS. The DNA of the CDR3 is TGTGCCAGCAGTTTGTCAGATACGCAGTATTTT. It is translated as CASSLSDTQYF.

This clone was observed once. This sample also contains other DNA sequences that code for the same CDR3. This chain uses TRBV30 with TRBJ2-7; unclear D gene. The ends were cut back, 0 bases at V and 5 bases at J, with 11 bases in the middle. Germline lookup yields CDR1 GTSNPN and CDR2 SVGIG (reference sequence). The CDR3 consists of 13 residues. This CDR3 is CAWSVLGANEQYF. The CDR3 DNA reads as TGTGCCTGGAGTGTACTTGGTGCGAACGAGCAGTACTTC.

This chain connects TRBV29-1 to TRBJ2-7, with TRBD1 matching over 8 bases. V lost 3 bases, J lost 7 bases, and 8 bases stayed unmatched. CDR1 and CDR2 (germline): SQVTM, ANQGSEA. The CDR3 sequence is 13 residues long. This CDR3 reads CSVDGTGGREQYF. CDR3 sequence (DNA): TGCAGCGTTGATGGGACAGGCGGAAGAGAGCAGTACTTC.

The chain couples TRBV30 to TRBJ1-1; D is perhaps TRBD1 (5 bases). Trimming took 2 bases from V and 1 from J, leaving 11 bases between them. Germline V CDR1 and CDR2: GTSNPN, SVGIG (reference sequence). This CDR3 spans 14 amino acids. CDR3 bases: TGTGCCTGGAGTCCCTCCGACAGGAACACTGAAGCTTTCTTT. Its translation: CAWSPSDRNTEAFF.

V usage is TRBV5-4 and J usage is TRBJ2-3, with 10 bases identical to TRBD2. From germline, CDR1 is SGHNT and CDR2 YYREEE (reference sequence). The CDR3 extends over 15 amino acids. Trimming cost V 2 bases and J 1 base; bases outside gene matches: 1. The CDR3 DNA reads TGTGCCAGCAGCTTAGCGGGAGGGGGCACAGATACGCAGTATTTT. Its translation is CASSLAGGGTDTQYF.

This chain joins TRBV2 and TRBJ2-3; perhaps TRBD2 as D (6 bases). Germline values: CDR1 SNHLY, CDR2 FYNNEI. CDR3 length: 14 amino acids. Between the trimmed V and J ends, which lost 4 bases and 4 bases, there was a span of 12 bases. The CDR3 here is CASSGRGASDTQYF. CDR3 coding DNA: TGTGCCAGCAGTGGTCGCGGGGCCTCAGATACGCAGTATTTT.

This chain uses TRBV4-2 with TRBJ2-5, with a weak D call TRBD1 (7 bases). Germline-derived CDR1 and CDR2 are LGHNA and YNFKEQ. This CDR3 is 17 amino acids long. V was shortened by 1 base and J by 0 bases, with 15 bases between the two germline ends. In nucleotides, the CDR3 is TGTGCCAGCAGCCAAGGACAGGGACTTCCGTACCAAGAGACCCAGTACTTC. It encodes CASSQGQGLPYQETQYF.

This clone showed up just a few times. The chain recombines TRBV5-1 with TRBJ2-3; D perhaps matches TRBD2 (6 bases). Trimming shortened V by 0 bases and J by 2 bases, and 10 bases separated the two germline ends. The V gene's germline CDR1 is SGHRS and CDR2 YFSETQ. This CDR3 region has 15 residues. In DNA, the CDR3 is TGCGCCAGCAGCTTGGGGTCGGGGGACACAGATACGCAGTATTTT. Translation: CASSLGSGDTDTQYF.

This clone showed up just a few times. This CDR3 is also generated by other DNA sequences in the sample. The chain combines TRBV7-9 with TRBJ2-7; the D is unclear. Trimming removed 5 bases from V and 0 bases from J, with 5 bases in between. This CDR3 comprises 12 residues. Germline V gives CDR1 SEHNR, CDR2 FQNEAQ (reference sequence). CDR3 protein: CASSLSSYEQYF. DNA of the CDR3: TGTGCCAGCAGCCTAAGCTCCTACGAGCAGTACTTC.

This clone was detected a few times. At one end the junction does not follow the germline gene, possibly because of a read error. The CDR3 coding sequence is TGTGCCACCAGCAGAGATGGGGGGACTAGCGGTATCCGATCGTTC. Protein product: CATSRDGGTSGIRSF. The chain links TRBV15 to TRBJ2-7; 11 bases match TRBD2. Germline V lookup: CDR1 LNHNV, CDR2 YYDKDF (reference sequence). The CDR3 covers 15 residues.

The CDR3 nucleotides are TGTGCCAGCAGTGAATCGGGATTGGACTACGAGCAGTACTTC. The encoded protein is CASSESGLDYEQYF. The chain couples TRBV25-1 to TRBJ2-7, with D possibly matching TRBD2 (5 bases). The germline gives CDR1 MGHDK, CDR2 SYGVNS. This CDR3 spans 14 amino acids. Trimming stripped 1 base from V and 3 bases from J, with 10 bases between.

The J gene is TRBJ1-1, the V gene TRBV5-1; TRBD1 aligns across 11 bases. Germline CDR1 reads SGHRS; CDR2 reads YFSETQ. The CDR3 covers 14 residues. Trimming removed 3 bases from V and 8 bases from J; junction bases left unmatched: 6. For the CDR3, the DNA is TGCGCCAGCAGCTCGGGACAGGGGGTCGAGGAAGCTTTCTTT. It codes for CASSSGQGVEEAFF. The whole variable domain, remainder taken from reference TRBV5-1 and TRBJ1-1, is KAGVTQTPRYLIKTRGQQVTLSCSPISGHRSVSWYQQTPGQGLQFLFEYFSETQRNKGNFPGRFSGRQFSNSRSEMNVSTLELGDSALYLCASSSGQGVEEAFFGQGTRLTVV.

The J gene is TRBJ2-3, the V gene TRBV20-1; no reliable D call. There are 11 residues in the CDR3. The germline V gene has CDR1 DFQATT and CDR2 SNEGSKA (reference sequence). Trimming removed 3 bases from V and 1 base from J, with 2 bases in between. The CDR3 loop is CSASRTDTQYF. The DNA of the CDR3 is TGCAGTGCTAGCCGCACAGATACGCAGTATTTT.

CDR3 nucleotide sequence: TGTGCCAGCAGCTTAGATGCCCTCTCCTACGAGCAGTACTTC. Amino acids: CASSLDALSYEQYF. The J gene is TRBJ2-7, the V gene TRBV7-2, with no clear D. CDR1 is SGHTA, CDR2 FQGNSA, per germline. The CDR3 covers 14 residues. V gave up 1 base and J gave up 0 bases, with 7 bases separating them.

This clone occurred many times. This chain joins TRBV30 and TRBJ1-4; D gene ambiguous. CDR1 and CDR2 from the germline V gene are GTSNPN and SVGIG (reference sequence). The V end was cut by 0 bases, the J end by 7 bases, with 12 bases between. The CDR3 has 14 amino acids. The CDR3 is CAWSVDAGTEKLFF. CDR3 nucleotides: TGTGCCTGGAGTGTGGACGCCGGAACTGAAAAACTGTTTTTT. Combining the CDR3 with reference TRBV30 and TRBJ1-4 gives the whole variable domain SQTIHQWPATLVQPVGSPLSLECTVEGTSNPNLYWYRQAAGRGLQLLFYSVGIGQISSEVPQNLSASRPQDRQFILSSKKLLLSDSGFYLCAWSVDAGTEKLFFGSGTQLSVL.

The chain uses TRBV5-1 and TRBJ2-2; no clear D. V lost 4 bases, J lost 5 bases, and 3 bases lay in between. CDR1 and CDR2 (germline): SGHRS, YFSETQ. The CDR3 is 11 amino acids. The CDR3 DNA sequence: TGCGCCAGCAGCCGGACCGGGGAGCTGTTTTTT. Amino acid sequence: CASSRTGELFF.